A single T cell receptor (beta chain) is shown here with its context. Followed over time, Seattle patients had been enrolled while infection was active. The CDR3 sequence is 13 residues long. The germline V and J ends were trimmed by 3 bases and 5 bases, with 9 bases remaining between them. This specimen belongs to a study of blood T cell repertoires in COVID-19. Across the whole study: Sites in the United States, Italy and Spain provided acute and convalescent COVID-19 samples.

Repertoires were generated with immunoSEQ multiplex PCR, while TCRdb's copy carries only in-frame clones and drops some. Altogether roughly 88,000 clones are present, around 90% being singletons, with the ten largest covering approximately 20%. The gene calls are TRBV12-3 or TRBV12-4 and TRBJ2-3; D unclear. The receptor comes from a woman aged 55-69 years with COVID-19, enrolled during active disease. Source material: peripheral blood. Written as DNA, the CDR3 is TGTGCCAGCAGTTTTGGGCGTCGAGATACGCAGTATTTT. Translating it yields CASSFGRRDTQYF.